This TCR beta chain was obtained from a study of blood T cells in healthy people across ages. Looking at the study overall: The template switching approach captured approximately one barcoded beta molecule for every two T cells.

This clonotype occurred a few times. Its target is not known. Combining a sample-barcoded 5' primer with a J-beta primer mix, a second PCR ran for roughly 7 to 12 cycles. Tags on each cDNA molecule came from a template-switch adaptor with 12 random nucleotides. Each CDR3 protein is one row after TCRdb ran MiXCR on the 5' RACE reads. In the table there are roughly 800,000 distinct CDR3 sequences, over 45% of which are singletons. The CDR3 has 14 amino acids. Germline values: CDR1 DFQATT, CDR2 SNEGSKA (reference sequence). Trimming cost V 5 bases and J 0 bases, with 8 bases left between them. Points from the study as a whole: Aged donors had fewer naive CD4+ cells and lower diversity than long-lived donors.

The sequencing sample was made of blood. The rearrangement uses TRBV20-1 and TRBJ2-6; no reliable D call. The receptor was derived from a man aged 30 to 39 in good health. CDR3 coding DNA: TGCAGTGCTGAACGGCTCTCTGGGGCCAACGTCCTGACTTTC. Protein: CSAERLSGANVLTF.